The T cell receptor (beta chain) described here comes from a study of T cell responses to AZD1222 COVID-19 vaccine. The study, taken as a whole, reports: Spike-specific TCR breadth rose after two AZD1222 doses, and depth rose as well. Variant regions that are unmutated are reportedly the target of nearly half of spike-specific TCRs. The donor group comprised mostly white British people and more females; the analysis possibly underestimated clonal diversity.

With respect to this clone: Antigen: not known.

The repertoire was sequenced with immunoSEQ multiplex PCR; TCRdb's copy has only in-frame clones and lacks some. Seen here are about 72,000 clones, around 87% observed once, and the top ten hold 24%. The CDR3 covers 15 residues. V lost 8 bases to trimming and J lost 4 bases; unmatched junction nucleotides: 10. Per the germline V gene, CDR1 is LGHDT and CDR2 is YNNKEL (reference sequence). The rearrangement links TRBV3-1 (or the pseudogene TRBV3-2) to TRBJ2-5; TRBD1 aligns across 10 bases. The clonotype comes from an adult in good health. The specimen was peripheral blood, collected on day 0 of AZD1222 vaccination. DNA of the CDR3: TGTGCCAGCGGAGAATGGACAGGGGGGAGAGAGACCCAGTACTTC. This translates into CASGEWTGGRETQYF.